A single TCR beta chain is shown here with its context. This record belongs to a study of technical replicates of blood from a few donors. Trimming at V came to 4 bases and at J to 7 bases, leaving 6 bases not matched to a gene. Germline V gives CDR1 SQVTM, CDR2 ANQGSEA. CDR3 size: 14 residues. The protocol was immunoSEQ multiplex PCR, while the TCRdb copy is restricted to in-frame clones and leaves out a portion. The table lists 75,000 to 95,000 clones, just under 95% of them singletons, with over 0.2% in the top ten. The sequenced sample was T cells isolated from PBMCs. The chain combines TRBV29-1 with TRBJ1-4; 10 nucleotides agree with TRBD1. This clonotype originated in a human donor in good health. This chain's CDR3 is CSVAPTGGGEKLFF. In DNA form, the CDR3 reads TGCAGCGTTGCCCCGACAGGGGGCGGTGAAAAACTGTTTTTT.